This passage covers 6 T cell receptor beta chains from one sample sequenced in a study of blood T cell repertoires in COVID-19. Only in-frame clones appear in the TCRdb table, and some are missing; sequencing was by immunoSEQ multiplex PCR. There are roughly 48,000 clones in the sample; approximately 83% occur only once, and around 53% lies in the top ten. The sample comprised peripheral blood. These TCRs come from a man between 65 and 85 years old with acute or convalescent COVID-19.

The chain links TRBV5-1 to TRBJ1-2; perhaps TRBD1 as D (5 bases). The CDR3 is 13 amino acids. Deletions cut 2 bases from V and 7 bases from J, with 12 bases between. Germline CDR1 SGHRS, CDR2 YFSETQ. The CDR3 region has the DNA TGCGCCAGCAGCTTTCGGGTTAGGGGTGGCTACACCTTC. Amino acid sequence: CASSFRVRGGYTF.

This chain joins TRBV18 and TRBJ1-2; 8 positions match TRBD1. The germline CDR1 and CDR2 sequences are KGHSH and LQKENI. The CDR3 covers 14 residues. After removal of 2 bases from V and 8 bases from J, the junction contained 7 bases not matched to a gene. The CDR3 region is CASSPKTGEEGYTF. In DNA form, the CDR3 reads TGTGCCAGCTCACCAAAGACAGGGGAAGAAGGCTACACCTTC.

The chain links TRBV4-2 to TRBJ1-4; no definite D call. The germline V and J ends were trimmed by 0 bases and 6 bases, with 17 bases remaining between them. This CDR3 is built from 17 residues. Germline values: CDR1 LGHNA, CDR2 YNFKEQ. The DNA of the CDR3 is TGTGCCAGCAGCCAAGATATGCGCGGGTCGACCCATGAAAAACTGTTTTTT. Encoded protein: CASSQDMRGSTHEKLFF.

The V and J genes are TRBV7-2 and TRBJ2-5, with TRBD1 identical over 7 bases. V lost 1 base and J lost 7; bases outside the gene matches: 9. The CDR3 runs 15 residues. The germline V gene has CDR1 SGHTA and CDR2 FQGNSA. CDR3 coding DNA: TGTGCCAGCAGCTTAGAGGGACAGCAATTTGTGACCCAGTACTTC. This gives the protein CASSLEGQQFVTQYF.

This clone has a handful of counts. This sequence joins TRBV12-5 and TRBJ2-5; D is possibly TRBD2 (5 bases). Germline CDR1 LGHNT, CDR2 FRNRAP. This CDR3 spans 13 amino acids. V was shortened by 2 bases and J by 7 bases, with 11 bases between the two germline ends. The CDR3 DNA follows: TGTGCTAGTGGTTTGACGGACCGGGGGACCCAGTACTTC. Protein product: CASGLTDRGTQYF.

This chain links TRBV19 with TRBJ2-1, with D maybe TRBD2 (5 bases). CDR1 LNHDA and CDR2 SQIVND come from the germline V gene (reference sequence). Trimming pared 10 bases from V and 4 bases from J, leaving 14 bases between. The CDR3 has 13 amino acids. For the CDR3, the DNA is TGTGCCACCTCCGGAGGCGGTTACAATGAGCAGTTCTTC. This codes for CATSGGGYNEQFF.